The 18 T cell receptor beta chains below come from one sample, sequenced in a study of cytomegalovirus exposure and HLA in healthy donors (dated 2017 in TCRdb). The receptor library was made with the immunoSEQ multiplex PCR assay. For the multiplex PCR, a mixture combining 60 forward primers for TCR Vbeta segments and 13 reverse primers for TCR Jbeta segments was used. The clones in this table, taken by TCRdb from immuneACCESS, are in-frame only. Not every clone is retained; where verified, under half of the shortfall comes from an unresolved V gene, and the cause of the rest is unknown. Counted in this sample were about 61,000 clones; under 85% of them appeared once. Roughly 51% of the sample lies in the top ten. Sequenced material: PBMCs. The receptors stem from a man in his forties or fifties in good health and CMV-seropositive.

This chain joins TRBV6-5 and TRBJ1-6; D is possibly TRBD1 (6 bases). The CDR3 has 15 amino acids. V dropped 6 bases and J dropped 7 bases, with 16 bases sitting between them. The germline gives CDR1 MNHEY, CDR2 SVGAGI. DNA for the CDR3: TGTGCCAGCAGCCCACTGGACAGAGTAAATTCACCCCTCCACTTT. Translating it yields CASSPLDRVNSPLHF.

The rearrangement uses TRBV12-5 and TRBJ2-3; 12 bases fit TRBD2. The V and J ends lost 6 bases and 3 bases, in that order; junction bases with no gene match: 10. The CDR3 loop spans 17 amino acids. Germline CDR1 reads LGHNT; CDR2 reads FRNRAP. The CDR3 DNA sequence: TGTGCTAGTGGCCCCGCTCAGACTAGCGGGAGAACAGATACGCAGTATTTT. Amino acid sequence: CASGPAQTSGRTDTQYF.

The J gene is TRBJ2-7, the V gene TRBV11-2, with TRBD2 identical over 10 bases. The CDR3 runs to 16 residues. The junction had 8 bases not matched to a gene; V was cut back by 3 bases and J by 3 bases. The germline V gene encodes CDR1 SGHAT and CDR2 FQNNGV. The CDR3 here is CASSFSGGKLDYEQYF. The CDR3 region has the DNA TGTGCCAGCAGCTTTAGCGGGGGGAAACTGGACTACGAGCAGTACTTC.

V usage is TRBV2 and J usage is TRBJ1-5, with 7 positions matching TRBD1. Germline V gene sequence: CDR1 SNHLY, CDR2 FYNNEI. This CDR3 contains 16 residues. V gave up 4 bases and J gave up 2 bases; unmatched junction bases: 8. The CDR3 protein is CASSGVSGGGNQPQHF. In DNA, the CDR3 is TGTGCCAGCAGTGGGGTGTCAGGGGGAGGCAATCAGCCCCAGCATTTT.

V and J are TRBV19 and TRBJ1-2; 12 bases align to TRBD1. The germline V gene has CDR1 LNHDA and CDR2 SQIVND (reference sequence). With V trimmed by 5 bases and J by 4 bases, 2 bases remained unmatched. This CDR3 has 14 residues. The CDR3 DNA follows: TGTGCCAGTAGTGGGACAGGGGGCTTCTATGGCTACACCTTC. As protein: CASSGTGGFYGYTF.

This rearrangement joins TRBV7-6 to TRBJ2-7, with 9 bases lining up with TRBD2. The trim removed 2 bases at V and 2 bases at J, leaving 13 bases unmatched. This CDR3 comprises 18 residues. Germline V gene sequence: CDR1 SGHVS, CDR2 FNYEAQ. The CDR3 coding sequence is TGTGCCAGCAGCTTAACGGGACTAGCAAAGATTAATCCCTACGAGCAGTACTTC. Its protein is CASSLTGLAKINPYEQYF.

This clone was observed a single time. J is TRBJ2-5 and V is TRBV19; 11 nucleotides agree with TRBD2. CDR1 is LNHDA, CDR2 SQIVND, per germline (reference sequence). Germline trimming cut 6 bases from V and 2 bases from J; bases unmatched to any gene: 2. CDR3 size: 14 residues. CDR3 sequence: CASRTSGVQETQYF. The CDR3 bases are TGTGCCAGTAGGACTAGCGGGGTTCAAGAGACCCAGTACTTC.

The chain is built from TRBV7-9 and TRBJ2-2; the D gene is possibly TRBD1 (6 bases). Per germline, CDR1 SEHNR and CDR2 FQNEAQ (reference sequence). The CDR3 totals 15 residues. The ends were cut back, 5 bases at V and 9 bases at J, with 19 bases in the middle. This CDR3 is CASSVGQQHTRELFF. The DNA of the CDR3 is TGTGCCAGCAGCGTCGGACAGCAGCACACTCGGGAGCTGTTTTTT.

This clone was detected only a few times. The rearrangement joins TRBV7-9 to TRBJ1-1; D possibly corresponds to TRBD1 (5 bases). The CDR3 is made up of 15 amino acids. Germline CDR1 reads SEHNR; CDR2 reads FQNEAQ (reference sequence). Trimming took off 2 bases at V and 1 base at J, with 11 bases between the two ends. CDR3 nucleotides: TGTGCCAGCAGCTTACGAGGCAGGGAGAACACTGAAGCTTTCTTT. The encoded protein is CASSLRGRENTEAFF.

This CDR3 reads CASRGTDSMNTEAFF. Here the CDR3 DNA reads TGTGCCAGCAGAGGGACAGACAGCATGAACACTGAAGCTTTCTTT. The chain combines TRBV6-5 with TRBJ1-1; TRBD1 matches 7 bases. V shed 6 bases and J 0 bases; nucleotides not matched to a gene: 7. Germline V lookup: CDR1 MNHEY, CDR2 SVGAGI. There are 15 residues in the CDR3.

The rearrangement links TRBV6-5 to TRBJ2-7; D perhaps matches TRBD1 (6 bases). The germline V and J ends were trimmed by 8 bases and 1 base, with 15 bases remaining between them. The CDR3 sequence is 14 residues long. The germline V gene has CDR1 MNHEY and CDR2 SVGAGI. The CDR3 protein is CASGVAGESYEQYF. CDR3 coding DNA: TGTGCCAGCGGGGTGGCAGGGGAATCCTACGAGCAGTACTTC.

This clone came up a few times. The V and J genes are TRBV6-5 and TRBJ1-1; D not certain. V lost 5 bases and J lost 4, with 11 bases in between. The CDR3 length is 13 residues. Germline V gene sequence: CDR1 MNHEY, CDR2 SVGAGI. The CDR3 nucleotides are TGTGCCAGCAGTGTAGAGGGCCCCACTGAAGCTTTCTTT. This gives the protein CASSVEGPTEAFF.

J is TRBJ2-6 and V is TRBV19, with 8 bases aligning to TRBD1. CDR3 size: 16 residues. The J segment lost 0 bases and the V segment lost 6 bases, leaving 4 bases of the junction unmatched. The V gene's germline CDR1 is LNHDA and CDR2 SQIVND (reference sequence). CDR3 nucleotide sequence: TGTGCCAGTAGGACAGGGGCGAGCTCTGGGGCCAACGTCCTGACTTTC. Amino acids: CASRTGASSGANVLTF.

The genes are TRBV9 and TRBJ2-5; TRBD2 matches at 8 bases. The V and J ends lost 4 bases and 2 bases, in that order; junction bases with no gene match: 4. This CDR3 comprises 14 residues. The germline CDR1 and CDR2 sequences are SGDLS and YYNGEE. CDR3 residues: CASSSGGVQETQYF. CDR3 in DNA: TGTGCCAGCAGCTCCGGGGGGGTTCAAGAGACCCAGTACTTC.

V and J are TRBV28 and TRBJ2-3; 9 nucleotides align to TRBD1. Germline loops: CDR1 MDHEN, CDR2 SYDVKM. V shed 6 bases and J 6 bases; nucleotides not matched to a gene: 22. This CDR3 is built from 19 residues. The CDR3 is CASRGGDRAIMTLRDTQYF. The CDR3 coding sequence is TGTGCCAGCAGGGGGGGGGACAGGGCTATTATGACCCTACGGGATACGCAGTATTTT.

This clone was seen more than once but under ten times. Germline is not matched at one junction end, which may reflect a read error. Other DNA sequences in the sample encode the same CDR3. This chain connects TRBV4-3 to TRBJ2-1; D gene uncertain. The CDR3 is 17 amino acids. The germline CDR1 and CDR2 sequences are LGHNA and YSLEER. The CDR3, as DNA: TGCGCCACCAGCCAAGCTCTGATAGTACTCATCTACAATGAGCAGTTCTTC. It codes for CATSQALIVLIYNEQFF.

The rearrangement joins TRBV7-2 to TRBJ2-7; D may be TRBD2 (6 bases). This CDR3 contains 14 residues. CDR1 SGHTA and CDR2 FQGNSA come from the germline V gene. V dropped 9 bases and J dropped 5 bases, with 20 bases sitting between them. This CDR3 is CASSKAGIGNEQYF. The CDR3 DNA follows: TGTGCCAGTTCTAAAGCGGGTATTGGAAACGAGCAGTACTTC. Looking up the rest from reference TRBV7-2 and TRBJ2-7 gives the full variable domain: GAGVSQSPSNKVTEKGKDVELRCDPISGHTALYWYRQSLGQGLEFLIYFQGNSAPDKSGLPSDRFSAERTGGSVSTLTIQRTQQEDSAVYLCASSKAGIGNEQYFGPGTRLTVT.

V usage is TRBV27 and J usage is TRBJ1-5; 7 bases align to TRBD1. This CDR3 is built from 15 residues. V shed 5 bases and J 1 base; nucleotides not matched to a gene: 5. The germline gives CDR1 MNHEY, CDR2 SMNVEV (reference sequence). The CDR3 nucleotides are TGTGCCAGCAGTCCCAAGGGACAGAGCAATCAGCCCCAGCATTTT. Encoded protein: CASSPKGQSNQPQHF.